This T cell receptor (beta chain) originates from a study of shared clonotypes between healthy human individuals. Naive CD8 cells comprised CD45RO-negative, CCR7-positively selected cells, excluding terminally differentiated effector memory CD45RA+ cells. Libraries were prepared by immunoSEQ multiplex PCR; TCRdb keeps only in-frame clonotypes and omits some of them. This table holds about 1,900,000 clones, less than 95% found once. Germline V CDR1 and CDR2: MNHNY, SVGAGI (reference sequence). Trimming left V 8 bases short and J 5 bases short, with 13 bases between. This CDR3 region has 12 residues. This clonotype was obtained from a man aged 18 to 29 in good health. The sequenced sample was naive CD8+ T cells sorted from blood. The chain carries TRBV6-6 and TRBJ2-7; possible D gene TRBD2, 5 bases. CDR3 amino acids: CASRSGINEQYF. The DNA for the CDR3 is TGTGCCAGCCGCTCGGGGATCAACGAGCAGTACTTC.